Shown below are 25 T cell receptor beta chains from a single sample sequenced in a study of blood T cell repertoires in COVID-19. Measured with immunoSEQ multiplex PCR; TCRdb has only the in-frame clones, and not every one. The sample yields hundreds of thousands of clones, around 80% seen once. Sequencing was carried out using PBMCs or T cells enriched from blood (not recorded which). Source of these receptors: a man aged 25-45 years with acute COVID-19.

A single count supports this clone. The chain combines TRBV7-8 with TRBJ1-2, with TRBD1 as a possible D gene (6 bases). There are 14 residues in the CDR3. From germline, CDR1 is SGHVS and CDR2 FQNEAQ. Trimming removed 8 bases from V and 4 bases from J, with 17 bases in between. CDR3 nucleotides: TGTGCCAGCGATTCTCGAGGGGGAAGCTATGGCTACACCTTC. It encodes CASDSRGGSYGYTF.

The CDR3 DNA follows: TGTGCCAGCAGCTCCGGGACTGATCAATACAATGAGCAGTTCTTC. Protein sequence: CASSSGTDQYNEQFF. The chain is built from TRBV5-5 and TRBJ2-1; D possibly corresponds to TRBD2 (6 bases). CDR3 length: 15 amino acids. With 3 bases removed from V and 4 bases from J, the gap between germline ends came to 14 bases. CDR1 is SGHKS, CDR2 YYEKEE, per germline (reference sequence).

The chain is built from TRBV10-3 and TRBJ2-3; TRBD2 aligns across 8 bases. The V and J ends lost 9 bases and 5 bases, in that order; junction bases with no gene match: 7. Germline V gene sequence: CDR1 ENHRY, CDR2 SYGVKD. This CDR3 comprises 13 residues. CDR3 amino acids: CAISGGAVDTQYF. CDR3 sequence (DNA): TGTGCCATAAGCGGGGGCGCGGTAGATACGCAGTATTTT.

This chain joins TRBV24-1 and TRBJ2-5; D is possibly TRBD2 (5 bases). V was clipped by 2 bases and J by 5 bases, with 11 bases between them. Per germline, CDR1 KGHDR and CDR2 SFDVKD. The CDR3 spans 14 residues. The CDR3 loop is CATSDSGSEETQYF. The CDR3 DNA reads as TGTGCCACCAGTGATTCGGGGAGTGAGGAGACCCAGTACTTC.

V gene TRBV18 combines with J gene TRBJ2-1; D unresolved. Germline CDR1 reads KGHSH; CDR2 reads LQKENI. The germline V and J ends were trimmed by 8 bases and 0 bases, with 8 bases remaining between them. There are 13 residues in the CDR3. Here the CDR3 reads CASLLTSYNEQFF. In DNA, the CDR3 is TGTGCCAGCCTTCTAACCTCCTACAATGAGCAGTTCTTC.

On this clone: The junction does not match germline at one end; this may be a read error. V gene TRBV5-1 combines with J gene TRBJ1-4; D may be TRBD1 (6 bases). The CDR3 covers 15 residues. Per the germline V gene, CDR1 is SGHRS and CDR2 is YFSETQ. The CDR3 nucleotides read TGTGCCAGCAGCCAAGACGGACAGCCTAATGAAAAACTGTTTTTT. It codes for CASSQDGQPNEKLFF. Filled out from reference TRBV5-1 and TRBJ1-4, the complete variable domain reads KAGVTQTPRYLIKTRGQQVTLSCSPISGHRSVSWYQQTPGQGLQFLFEYFSETQRNKGNFPGRFSGRQFSNSRSEMNVSTLELGDSALYLCASSQDGQPNEKLFFGSGTQLSVL.

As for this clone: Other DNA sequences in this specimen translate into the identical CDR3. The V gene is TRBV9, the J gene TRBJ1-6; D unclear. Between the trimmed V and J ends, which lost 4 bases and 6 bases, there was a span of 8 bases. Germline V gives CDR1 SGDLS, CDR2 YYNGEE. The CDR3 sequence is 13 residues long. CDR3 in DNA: TGTGCCAGCAGCACTACGGGTAATTCACCCCTCCACTTT. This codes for CASSTTGNSPLHF.

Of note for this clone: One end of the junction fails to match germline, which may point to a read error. As DNA, the CDR3 is TGTGCCAGCAAAGGGACAGGGGGCCTTGGCACTGAAGCTTTCTTT. This sequence encodes CASKGTGGLGTEAFF. The rearrangement links TRBV5-1 to TRBJ1-1; 12 nucleotides match TRBD1. The CDR3 has 15 residues. Germline V lookup: CDR1 SGHRS, CDR2 YFSETQ.

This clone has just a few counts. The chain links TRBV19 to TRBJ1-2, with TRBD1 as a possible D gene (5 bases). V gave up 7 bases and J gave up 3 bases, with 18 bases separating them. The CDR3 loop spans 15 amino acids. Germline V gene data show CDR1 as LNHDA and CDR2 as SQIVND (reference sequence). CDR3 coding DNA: TGTGCCAGTATTAACGAACAGGCCATAGACTATGGCTACACCTTC. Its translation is CASINEQAIDYGYTF.

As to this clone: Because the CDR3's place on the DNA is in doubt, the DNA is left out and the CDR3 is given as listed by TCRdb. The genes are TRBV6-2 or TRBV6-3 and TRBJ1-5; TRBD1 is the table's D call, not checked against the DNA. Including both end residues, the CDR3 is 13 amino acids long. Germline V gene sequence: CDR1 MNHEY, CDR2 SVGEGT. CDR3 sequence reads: CASSGDTRLYQHF.

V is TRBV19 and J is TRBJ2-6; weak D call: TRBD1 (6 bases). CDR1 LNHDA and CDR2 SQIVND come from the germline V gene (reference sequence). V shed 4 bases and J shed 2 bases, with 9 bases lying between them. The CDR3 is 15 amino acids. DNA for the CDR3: TGTGCCAGTAGTACGACAGGAACTGGGGCCAACGTCCTGACTTTC. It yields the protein CASSTTGTGANVLTF.

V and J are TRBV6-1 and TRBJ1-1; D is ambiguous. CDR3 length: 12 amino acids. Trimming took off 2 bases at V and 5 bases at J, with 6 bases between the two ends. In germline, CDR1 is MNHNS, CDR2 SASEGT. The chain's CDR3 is CASSEPVTEAFF. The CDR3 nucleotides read TGTGCCAGCAGTGAACCGGTAACTGAAGCTTTCTTT.

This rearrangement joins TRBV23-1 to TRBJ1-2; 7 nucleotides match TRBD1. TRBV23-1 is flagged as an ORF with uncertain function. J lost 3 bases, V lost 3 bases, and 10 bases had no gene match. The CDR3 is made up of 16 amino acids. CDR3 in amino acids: CASSHLDRESDYGYTF. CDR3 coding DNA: TGCGCCAGCAGTCACCTCGACAGGGAGAGTGACTATGGCTACACCTTC.

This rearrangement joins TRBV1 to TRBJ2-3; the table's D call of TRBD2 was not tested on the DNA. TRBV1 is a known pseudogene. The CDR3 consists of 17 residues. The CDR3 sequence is CTSSRDREGTSTDTQYF. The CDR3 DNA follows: TGCACCAGCAGCCGAGACCGGGAGGGCACTAGCACAGATACGCAGTATTTT.

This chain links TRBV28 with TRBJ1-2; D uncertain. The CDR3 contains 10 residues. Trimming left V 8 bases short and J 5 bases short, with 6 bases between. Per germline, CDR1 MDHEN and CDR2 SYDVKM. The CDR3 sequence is CASAQYGYTF. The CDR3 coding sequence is TGTGCCAGCGCCCAGTATGGCTACACCTTC.

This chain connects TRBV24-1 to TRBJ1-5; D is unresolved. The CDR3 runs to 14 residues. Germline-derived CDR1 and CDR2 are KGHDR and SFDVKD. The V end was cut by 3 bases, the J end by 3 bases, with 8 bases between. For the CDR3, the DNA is TGTGCCACCAGTGATGGAGGTCCCAATCAGCCCCAGCATTTT. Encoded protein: CATSDGGPNQPQHF.

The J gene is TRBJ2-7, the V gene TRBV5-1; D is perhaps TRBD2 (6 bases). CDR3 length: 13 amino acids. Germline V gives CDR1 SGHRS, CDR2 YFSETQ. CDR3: CASSLEGRYEQYV. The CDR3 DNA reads TGTGCCAGCAGCTTGGAAGGGAGGTACGAGCAGTACGTC.

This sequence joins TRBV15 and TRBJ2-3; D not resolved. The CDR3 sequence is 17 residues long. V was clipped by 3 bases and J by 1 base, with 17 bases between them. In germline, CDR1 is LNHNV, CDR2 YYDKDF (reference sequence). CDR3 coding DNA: TGTGCCACCAGCAGCCCCTGGCGGAACCTTCGCACAGATACGCAGTATTTT. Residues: CATSSPWRNLRTDTQYF.

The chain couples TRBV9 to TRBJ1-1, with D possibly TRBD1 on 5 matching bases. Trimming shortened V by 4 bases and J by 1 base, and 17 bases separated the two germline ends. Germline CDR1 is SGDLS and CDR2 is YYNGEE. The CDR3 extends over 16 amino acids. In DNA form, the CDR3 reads TGTGCCAGCAGCCCACATACAGGCGCGAGGAACACTGAAGCTTTCTTT. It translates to CASSPHTGARNTEAFF.

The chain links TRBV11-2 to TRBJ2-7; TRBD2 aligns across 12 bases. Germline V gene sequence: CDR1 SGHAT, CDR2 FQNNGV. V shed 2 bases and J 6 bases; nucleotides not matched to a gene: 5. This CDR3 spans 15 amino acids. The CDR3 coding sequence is TGTGCCAGCAGCTTACTAGCGGGGGGGCCCAGCGAGCAGTACGTC. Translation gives CASSLLAGGPSEQYV.

CDR3 in DNA: TGTGCCAGCAGCTCCAAGCCCAGCGGGAGGGCCGATGAGCAGTTCTTC. This sequence encodes CASSSKPSGRADEQFF. This sequence joins TRBV11-2 and TRBJ2-1, with 10 bases aligning to TRBD2. This CDR3 has 16 residues. The germline V gene has CDR1 SGHAT and CDR2 FQNNGV. The V gene end was trimmed by 4 bases and the J gene end by 8 bases; junction bases not matched to a gene: 11.

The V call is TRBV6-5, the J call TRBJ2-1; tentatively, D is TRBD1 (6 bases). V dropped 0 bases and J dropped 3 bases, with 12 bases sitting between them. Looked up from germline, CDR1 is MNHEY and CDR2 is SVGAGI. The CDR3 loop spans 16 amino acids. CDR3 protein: CASSYSLGQNYNEQFF. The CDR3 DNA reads TGTGCCAGCAGTTACTCGTTAGGACAGAACTACAATGAGCAGTTCTTC.

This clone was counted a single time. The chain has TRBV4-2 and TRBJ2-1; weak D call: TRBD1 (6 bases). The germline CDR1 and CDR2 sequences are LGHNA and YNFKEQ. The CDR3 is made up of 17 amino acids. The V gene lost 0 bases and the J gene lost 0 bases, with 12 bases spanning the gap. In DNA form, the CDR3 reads TGTGCCAGCAGCCAAGACCCCCAGGGGAGCTCCTACAATGAGCAGTTCTTC. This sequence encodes CASSQDPQGSSYNEQFF.

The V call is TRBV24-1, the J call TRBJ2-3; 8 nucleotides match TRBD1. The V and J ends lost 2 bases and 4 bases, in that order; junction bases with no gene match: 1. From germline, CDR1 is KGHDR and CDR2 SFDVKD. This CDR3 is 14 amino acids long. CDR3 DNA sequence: TGTGCCACCAGTGATTCAGGGGGCGCAGATACGCAGTATTTT. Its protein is CATSDSGGADTQYF.

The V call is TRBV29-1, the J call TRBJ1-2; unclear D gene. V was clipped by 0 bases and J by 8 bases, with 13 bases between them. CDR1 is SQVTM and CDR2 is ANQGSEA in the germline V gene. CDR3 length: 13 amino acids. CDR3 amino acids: CSVEEPQLWGYTF. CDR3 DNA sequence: TGCAGCGTTGAAGAGCCACAGCTATGGGGCTACACCTTC. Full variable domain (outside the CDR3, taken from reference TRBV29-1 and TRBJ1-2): SAVISQKPSRDICQRGTSLTIQCQVDSQVTMMFWYRQQPGQSLTLIATANQGSEATYESGFVIDKFPISRPNLTFSTLTVSNMSPEDSSIYLCSVEEPQLWGYTFGSGTRLTVV.